One sample yielded the 4 T cell receptor beta chains listed below, sequenced in a study of T-cell reconstitution after alpha-beta-depleted transplantation in children. For TCRbeta, the library was prepared with unique molecular identifiers. TCRdb reprocessed the PCR reads with MiXCR, giving one entry per CDR3 protein. The profile covers over 400,000 distinct CDR3 sequences, with roughly 43% appearing a single time and around a quarter taken by the ten largest. Material: PBMCs, obtained before TCRalphabeta/CD19-depleted stem cell transplant. The source of these receptors is a girl aged 2-9 years with aplastic anemia, due to receive a stem cell transplant.

The chain carries TRBV7-9 and TRBJ2-3, with D perhaps TRBD1 or TRBD2 (6 bases each). Germline V lookup: CDR1 SEHNR, CDR2 FQNEAQ (reference sequence). The V end was cut by 5 bases, the J end by 5 bases, with 14 bases between. The CDR3 totals 14 residues. This chain's CDR3 is CASSLSGAGDTQYF. The DNA of the CDR3 is TGTGCCAGCAGCCTGTCGGGGGCCGGAGATACGCAGTATTTT.

There are a few counts of this clonotype. The CDR3 here is CASSTGPEGTQYF. CDR3 DNA sequence: TGTGCCAGCAGTACAGGACCGGAGGGTACCCAGTACTTC. The chain recombines TRBV6-6 with TRBJ2-5, with TRBD2 as a possible D gene (6 bases). From germline, CDR1 is MNHNY and CDR2 SVGAGI (reference sequence). The CDR3 extends over 13 amino acids. With 5 bases removed from V and 8 bases from J, the gap between germline ends came to 15 bases.

This clonotype was observed many times. The J gene is TRBJ2-7, the V gene TRBV5-6, with D perhaps TRBD2 (7 bases). This CDR3 has 15 residues. CDR1 and CDR2 from the germline V gene are SGHDT and YYEEEE. V was clipped by 9 bases and J by 2 bases, with 21 bases between them. CDR3 sequence reads: CATERGGGPPYEQYF. The CDR3 bases are TGTGCCACCGAAAGGGGGGGAGGGCCCCCCTACGAGCAGTACTTC.

This clonotype is a singleton in its sample. The chain uses TRBV30 and TRBJ2-1; D unclear. Germline V lookup: CDR1 GTSNPN, CDR2 SVGIG (reference sequence). CDR3 length: 13 amino acids. V shed 3 bases and J shed 0 bases, with 6 bases lying between them. CDR3 residues: CAWRWSSYNEQFF. CDR3 in DNA: TGTGCCTGGAGATGGAGCTCCTACAATGAGCAGTTCTTC. The full variable domain, its missing parts supplied by reference TRBV30 and TRBJ2-1, is SQTIHQWPATLVQPVGSPLSLECTVEGTSNPNLYWYRQAAGRGLQLLFYSVGIGQISSEVPQNLSASRPQDRQFILSSKKLLLSDSGFYLCAWRWSSYNEQFFGPGTRLTVL.